This T cell receptor beta chain was captured by sequencing in a study of neurological immune-mediated disorders. The study, taken as a whole, reports: On phylogenetic grouping, the repertoires of 18 of 34 multiple sclerosis patients fell within one related-CDR3 cluster, constituting a possible signature. Falling below healthy controls, multiple sclerosis showed the least TCR clonal expansion, while HTLV-1-associated myelopathy showed the most.

This clonotype was seen ten or more times. As yet, its antigen is unknown. A 10-nucleotide random UMI tagged transcripts in template-switch 5'RACE cDNA synthesis. TCRdb fed the 5' RACE reads into MiXCR, producing one record per CDR3 protein. The table includes approximately 82,000 distinct CDR3 sequences, 2.5% to 3% detected once. V shed 8 bases, J shed 5 bases, and the junction held 12 bases outside the gene matches. The germline gives CDR1 LGHDT, CDR2 YNNKEL (reference sequence). The CDR3 spans 14 residues. Sequenced input: PBMCs. The receptor's source is a woman in her twenties or thirties with multiple sclerosis. The chain joins TRBV3-1 to TRBJ2-7, with TRBD1 matching over 7 bases. The CDR3 spells CASSGRGQGDEQYF. In DNA form, the CDR3 reads TGTGCCAGCTCGGGCCGAGGGCAGGGGGACGAGCAGTACTTC.